This entry describes one T cell receptor beta chain. Its antigen is undetermined. An end of the junction does not agree with germline; a read error may underlie this. This specimen comes from a study of cytomegalovirus exposure and HLA in healthy donors. General study points: According to a later analysis, most TCR beta chains associated with CMV appeared HLA-restricted.

Per the germline V gene, CDR1 is SGHTA and CDR2 is FQGNSA. The CDR3 contains 15 residues. It was with 60 Vbeta and 13 Jbeta primers that the PCR ran. Data came from immunoSEQ multiplex PCR; TCRdb stores just in-frame clones and leaves some out. Counted here are 150,000 to 200,000 clones, 62% occurring once; the ten biggest clones make up roughly 2.9%. The chain employs TRBV7-2 and TRBJ2-7, with D possibly being TRBD2 (6 bases). The specimen was PBMCs. This clonotype was sampled from a man aged 40-49 years in good health and CMV-seronegative. CDR3 residues: CASSLEGRLGDEQYF. The CDR3 DNA follows: TGTGCCAGCAGTTTAGAGGGGAGGCTGGGTGACGAGCAGTACTTC.